This T cell receptor beta chain stems from a study of human T cells and chemical hapten exposure. About the research overall: Readings were taken at 6 days from patch tests that had applied 0.01% DPC to the upper back. Study-level results: High-frequency TCRs, those above 1 in 1000, stayed the same after DPC sensitization. Expanded TCRs clustered into significantly more large CDR3 similarity groups than controls, the analysis revealed.

During construction of the library, unique molecular identifiers were attached to individual cDNA molecules for quantitative, reproducible TCR counting. TCRdb fed the RACE reads into MiXCR, producing one record per CDR3 protein. The table has about 340,000 distinct CDR3 sequences, under 9% seen once; the top ten hold approximately 8%. Sample time point: patch test 1, 2 weeks after DPC sensitization. Treatment given: therapeutic diphenylcyclopropenone sensitization with weekly scalp DPC. Ten or more counts support this clonotype. Its antigen is not known. Germline CDR1 SQVTM, CDR2 ANQGSEA. This CDR3 spans 17 amino acids. J was trimmed by 4 bases and V by 1 base; bases with no gene match: 12.

The rearrangement links TRBV29-1 to TRBJ2-1, with 8 positions matching TRBD2. The source of this sequence is a woman under 30 with alopecia areata. Some clones in this sample may be carry-over from other donors' samples. Sequencing used whole blood, obtained in connection with sensitization to the hapten diphenylcyclopropenone (DPC). The CDR3 sequence is CSVEAGRGGLGYNEQFF. CDR3 DNA sequence: TGCAGCGTTGAAGCGGGACGGGGGGGCCTCGGATACAATGAGCAGTTCTTC.